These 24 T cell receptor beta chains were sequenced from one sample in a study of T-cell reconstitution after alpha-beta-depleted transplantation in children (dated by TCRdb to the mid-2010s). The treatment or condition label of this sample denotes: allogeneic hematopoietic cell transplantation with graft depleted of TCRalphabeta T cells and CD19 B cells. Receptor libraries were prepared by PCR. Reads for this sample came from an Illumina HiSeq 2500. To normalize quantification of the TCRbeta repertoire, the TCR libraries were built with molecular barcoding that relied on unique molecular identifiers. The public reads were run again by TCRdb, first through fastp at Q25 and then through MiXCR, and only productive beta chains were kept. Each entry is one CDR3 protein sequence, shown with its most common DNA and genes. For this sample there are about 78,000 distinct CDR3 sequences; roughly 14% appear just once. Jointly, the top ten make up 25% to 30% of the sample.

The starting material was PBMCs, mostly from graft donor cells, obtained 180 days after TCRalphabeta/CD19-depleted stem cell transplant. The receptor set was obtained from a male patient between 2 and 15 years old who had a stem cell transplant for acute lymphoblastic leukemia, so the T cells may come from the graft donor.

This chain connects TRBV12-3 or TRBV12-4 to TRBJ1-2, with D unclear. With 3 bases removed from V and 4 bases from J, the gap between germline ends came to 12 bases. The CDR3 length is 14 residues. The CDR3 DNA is TGTGCCAGCAGTTTTCACGCACAGCCCTATGGCTACACCTTC. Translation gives CASSFHAQPYGYTF.

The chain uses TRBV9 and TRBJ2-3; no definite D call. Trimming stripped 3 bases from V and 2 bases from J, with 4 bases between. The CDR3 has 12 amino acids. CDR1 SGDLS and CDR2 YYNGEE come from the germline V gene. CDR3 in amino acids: CASSEATDTQYF. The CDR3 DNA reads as TGTGCCAGCAGCGAGGCCACAGATACGCAGTATTTT.

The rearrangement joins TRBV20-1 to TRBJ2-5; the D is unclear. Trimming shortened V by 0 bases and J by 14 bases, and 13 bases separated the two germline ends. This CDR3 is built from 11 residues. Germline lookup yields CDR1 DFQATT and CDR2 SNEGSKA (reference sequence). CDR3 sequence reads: CSARDIPASYF. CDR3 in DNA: TGCAGTGCTAGAGATATCCCAGCCTCTTACTTC.

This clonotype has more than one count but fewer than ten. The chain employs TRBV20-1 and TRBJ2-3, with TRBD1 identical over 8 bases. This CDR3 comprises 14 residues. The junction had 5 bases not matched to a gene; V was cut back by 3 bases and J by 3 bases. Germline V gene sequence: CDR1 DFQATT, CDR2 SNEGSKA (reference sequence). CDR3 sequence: CSARRTGKTDTQYF. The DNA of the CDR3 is TGCAGTGCTAGGCGGACAGGGAAAACAGATACGCAGTATTTT.

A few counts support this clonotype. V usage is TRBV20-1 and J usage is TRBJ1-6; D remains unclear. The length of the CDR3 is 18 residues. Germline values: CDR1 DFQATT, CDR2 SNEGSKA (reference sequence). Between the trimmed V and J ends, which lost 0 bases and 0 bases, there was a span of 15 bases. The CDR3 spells CSARDHGRASSYNSPLHF. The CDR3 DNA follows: TGCAGTGCTAGAGACCACGGACGGGCTAGCTCCTATAATTCACCCCTCCACTTT.

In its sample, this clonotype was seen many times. The CDR3, as DNA: TGTGCCAGCAGCCCCGACAGCTATCCCACCGGGGAGCTGTTTTTT. Its protein is CASSPDSYPTGELFF. The rearrangement joins TRBV5-6 to TRBJ2-2; D is possibly TRBD1 (5 bases). Trimming left V 4 bases short and J 4 bases short, with 14 bases between. Per the germline V gene, CDR1 is SGHDT and CDR2 is YYEEEE. The CDR3 has 15 amino acids.

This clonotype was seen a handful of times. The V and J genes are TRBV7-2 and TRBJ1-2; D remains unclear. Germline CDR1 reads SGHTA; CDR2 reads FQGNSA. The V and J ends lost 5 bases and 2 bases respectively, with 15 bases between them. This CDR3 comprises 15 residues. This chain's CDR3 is CASSLILRTNYGYTF. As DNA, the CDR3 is TGTGCCAGCAGCCTCATACTGCGGACCAACTATGGCTACACCTTC.

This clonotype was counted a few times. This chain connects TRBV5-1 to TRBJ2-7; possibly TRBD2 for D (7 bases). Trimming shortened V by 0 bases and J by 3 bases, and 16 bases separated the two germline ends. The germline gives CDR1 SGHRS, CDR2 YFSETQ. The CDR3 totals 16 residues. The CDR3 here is CASSLERGGIGYEQYF. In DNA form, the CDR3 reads TGCGCCAGCAGCTTGGAAAGGGGGGGCATAGGCTACGAGCAGTACTTC.

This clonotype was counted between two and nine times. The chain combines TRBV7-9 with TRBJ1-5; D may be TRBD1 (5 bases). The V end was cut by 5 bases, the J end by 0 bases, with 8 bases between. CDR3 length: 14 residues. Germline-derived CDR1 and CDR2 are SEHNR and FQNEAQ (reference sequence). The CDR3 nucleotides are TGTGCCAGCAGCCCGACAGATAGCAATCAGCCCCAGCATTTT. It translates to CASSPTDSNQPQHF.

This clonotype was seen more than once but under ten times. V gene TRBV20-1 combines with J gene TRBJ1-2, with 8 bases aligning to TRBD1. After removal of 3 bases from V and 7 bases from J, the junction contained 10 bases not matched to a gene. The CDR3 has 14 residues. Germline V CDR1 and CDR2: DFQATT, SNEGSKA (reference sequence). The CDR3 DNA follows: TGCAGTGCTAGGCTGAGGACAGGGATGGGTGGCTACACCTTC. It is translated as CSARLRTGMGGYTF.

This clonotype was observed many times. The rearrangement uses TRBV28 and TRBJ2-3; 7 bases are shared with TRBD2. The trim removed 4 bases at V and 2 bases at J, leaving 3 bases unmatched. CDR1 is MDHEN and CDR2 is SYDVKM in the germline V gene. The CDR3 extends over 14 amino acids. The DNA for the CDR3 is TGTGCCAGCAGTTCGACTAGCCTCACAGATACGCAGTATTTT. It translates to CASSSTSLTDTQYF.

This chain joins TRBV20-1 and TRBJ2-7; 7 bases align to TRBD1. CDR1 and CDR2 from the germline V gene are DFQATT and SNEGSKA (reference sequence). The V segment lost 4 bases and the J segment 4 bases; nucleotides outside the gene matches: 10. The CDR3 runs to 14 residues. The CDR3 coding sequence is TGCAGTGCTACCGTTGGGGACAGACTTTACGAGCAGTACTTC. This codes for CSATVGDRLYEQYF.

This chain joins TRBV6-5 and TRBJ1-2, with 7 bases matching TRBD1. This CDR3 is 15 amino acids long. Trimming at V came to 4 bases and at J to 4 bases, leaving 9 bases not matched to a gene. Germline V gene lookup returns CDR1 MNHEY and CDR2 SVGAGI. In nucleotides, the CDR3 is TGTGCCAGCAGTTGGATGACAGGGCAGGGCTATGGCTACACCTTC. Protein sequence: CASSWMTGQGYGYTF.

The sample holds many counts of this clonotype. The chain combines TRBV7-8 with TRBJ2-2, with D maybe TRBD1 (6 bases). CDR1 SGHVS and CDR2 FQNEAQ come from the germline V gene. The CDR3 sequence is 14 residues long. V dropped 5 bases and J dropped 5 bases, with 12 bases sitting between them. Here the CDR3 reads CASSPAGVTGELFF. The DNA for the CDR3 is TGTGCCAGCAGCCCGGCAGGGGTTACCGGGGAGCTGTTTTTT.

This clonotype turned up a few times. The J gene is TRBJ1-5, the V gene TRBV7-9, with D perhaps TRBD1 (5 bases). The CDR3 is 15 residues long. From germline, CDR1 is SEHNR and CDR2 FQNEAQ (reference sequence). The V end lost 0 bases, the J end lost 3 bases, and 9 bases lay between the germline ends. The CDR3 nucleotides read TGTGCCAGCAGCTTAGCGGCAGGGTACAATCAGCCCCAGCATTTT. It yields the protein CASSLAAGYNQPQHF.

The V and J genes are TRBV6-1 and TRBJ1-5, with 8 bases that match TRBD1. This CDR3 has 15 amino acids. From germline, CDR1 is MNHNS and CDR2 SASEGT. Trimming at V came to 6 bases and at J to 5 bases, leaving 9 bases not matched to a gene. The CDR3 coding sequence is TGTGCCAGCAGCCTCGGACAGGGCGCCTATCAGCCCCAGCATTTT. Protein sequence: CASSLGQGAYQPQHF.

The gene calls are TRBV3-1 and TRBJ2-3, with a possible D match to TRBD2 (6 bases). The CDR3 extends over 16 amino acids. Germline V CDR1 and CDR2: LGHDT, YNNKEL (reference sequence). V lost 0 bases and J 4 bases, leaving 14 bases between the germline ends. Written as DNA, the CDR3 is TGTGCCAGCAGCCAAGATTGGCGGGATAATGCAGATACGCAGTATTTT. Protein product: CASSQDWRDNADTQYF.

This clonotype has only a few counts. The DNA for the CDR3 is TGCAGTGCTAGAGCGTGGACCTCCTACGAGCAGTACTTC. This translates into CSARAWTSYEQYF. The rearrangement uses TRBV20-1 and TRBJ2-7, with D uncertain. The V end lost 1 base, the J end lost 0 bases, and 7 bases lay between the germline ends. The CDR3 consists of 13 residues. The germline V gene encodes CDR1 DFQATT and CDR2 SNEGSKA (reference sequence).

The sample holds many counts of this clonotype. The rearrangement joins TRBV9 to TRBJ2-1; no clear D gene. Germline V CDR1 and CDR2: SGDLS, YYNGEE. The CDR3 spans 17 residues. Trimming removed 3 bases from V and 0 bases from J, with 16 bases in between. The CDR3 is CASSALERLSSYNEQFF. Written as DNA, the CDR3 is TGTGCCAGCAGCGCCTTGGAGCGCCTAAGCTCCTACAATGAGCAGTTCTTC.

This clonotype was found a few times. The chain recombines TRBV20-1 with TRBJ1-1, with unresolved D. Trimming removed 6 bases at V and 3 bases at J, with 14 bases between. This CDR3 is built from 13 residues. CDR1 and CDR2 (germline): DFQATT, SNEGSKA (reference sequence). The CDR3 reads CSAAGRRDTEAFF. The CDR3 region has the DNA TGCAGTGCGGCAGGACGACGCGACACTGAAGCTTTCTTT.

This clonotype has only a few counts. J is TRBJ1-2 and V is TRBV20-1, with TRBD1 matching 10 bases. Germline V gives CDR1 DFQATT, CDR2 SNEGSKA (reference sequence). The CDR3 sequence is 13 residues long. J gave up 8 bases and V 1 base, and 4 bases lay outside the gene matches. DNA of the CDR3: TGCAGTGCTAGAGGGACAGGGGGTCGAGGCTACACCTTC. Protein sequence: CSARGTGGRGYTF.

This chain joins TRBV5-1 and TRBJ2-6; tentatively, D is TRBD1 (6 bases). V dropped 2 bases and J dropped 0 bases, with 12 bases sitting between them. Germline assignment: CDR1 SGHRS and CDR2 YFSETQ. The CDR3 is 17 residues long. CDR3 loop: CASSFGGHSSGANVLTF. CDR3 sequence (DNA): TGCGCCAGCAGCTTTGGGGGCCATAGCTCTGGGGCCAACGTCCTGACTTTC.

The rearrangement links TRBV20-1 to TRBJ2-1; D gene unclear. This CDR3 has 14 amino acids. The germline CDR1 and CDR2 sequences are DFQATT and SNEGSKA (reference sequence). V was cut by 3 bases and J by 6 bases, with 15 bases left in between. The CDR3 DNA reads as TGCAGTGCTAGTCCTGTGGGATTAGGCAATGAGCAGTTCTTC. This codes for CSASPVGLGNEQFF.

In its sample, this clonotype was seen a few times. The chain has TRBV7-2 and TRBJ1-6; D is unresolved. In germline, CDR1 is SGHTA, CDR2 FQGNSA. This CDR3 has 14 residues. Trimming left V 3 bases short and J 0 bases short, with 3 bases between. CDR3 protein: CASSLSSYNSPLHF. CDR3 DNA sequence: TGTGCCAGCAGCTTGAGCTCCTATAATTCACCCCTCCACTTT.